A single sample is the source of the 3 T cell receptor beta chains below, sequenced in a study of CD8+CD57+ T cells in acquired aplastic anemia. The TCR beta profiling, which covered VDJ combination and CDR3 sequence, was carried out using genomic DNA as the template. A single record per CDR3 protein comes from TCRdb applying MiXCR to the reads. The sample lists about 160,000 distinct CDR3 sequences; roughly 50% were seen once. Flow cytometry had shown expanded CD8+CD57+ cells in the patients chosen for sequencing. Material: sorted CD4+, CD8+, or CD8+CD57+ T cells (not recorded which) from PBMCs. The receptors here all came from a human donor with aplastic anemia.

A word on this clonotype: With a much larger clone just one base away, this may be a read error. The chain employs TRBV5-1 and TRBJ2-4, with a weak D call TRBD2 (7 bases). This CDR3 has 15 residues. In germline, CDR1 is SGHRS, CDR2 YFSETQ. CDR3 amino acids: CASSLRGDTLDIRYF. CDR3 coding DNA: TGCGCCAGCAGCTTGCGGGGGGACACCCTGGACATTCGGTACTTC.

Note on this clonotype: The germline gene is not matched at one end of the junction; a read error may be the cause. V is TRBV7-7 and J is TRBJ2-5, with D hard to call. Germline V gene lookup returns CDR1 SSHAT and CDR2 FNYEAQ (reference sequence). The CDR3 runs to 12 residues. The CDR3 nucleotides read TGTGCTAGCAGCCCTTTGGAAGAGACCCAGTACTTC. Amino acid sequence: CASSPLEETQYF.

The rearrangement joins TRBV2 to TRBJ1-2; 8 nucleotides agree with TRBD1. V was clipped by 2 bases and J by 6 bases; unmatched bases: 5. Germline V lookup: CDR1 SNHLY, CDR2 FYNNEI. This CDR3 is built from 14 residues. The CDR3 spells CASSEQGARDGYTF. Written as DNA, the CDR3 is TGTGCCAGCAGTGAACAGGGGGCTAGGGATGGCTACACCTTC.